This paragraph reports one TCR beta chain. The same CDR3 also results from other DNA sequences found in this sample. In the original analysis: Amplified reference gene primers provided the basis for estimating nucleated cell counts. The table came from immunoSEQ multiplex PCR; TCRdb's copy has only in-frame clones and leaves some out. V, J and clone size are those of that table, while D and trimming were read from the DNA. Of about 100,000 clones listed, around 90% are singletons. These data originate in a study of blood T cell repertoires in COVID-19. As for the study in general: The United States, Italy and Spain supplied acute and convalescent COVID-19 samples. PBMCs, B-cell-depleted T cells, or T cells provided the cDNA or gDNA that made up the material.

Trimming stripped 3 bases from V and 4 bases from J, with 7 bases between. The CDR3 is made up of 13 amino acids. Per the germline V gene, CDR1 is MDHEN and CDR2 is SYDVKM. The sample was peripheral blood. The TCR sequence derives from a human donor in a cohort sampled during active COVID-19. The genes are TRBV28 and TRBJ1-3; D is undetermined. CDR3 in DNA: TGTGCCAGCAGTTTCGGGGTGGGAAACACCATATATTTT. Its translation is CASSFGVGNTIYF.